One and the same sample provided the 18 T cell receptor beta chains below, sequenced in a study of blood T cell repertoires in COVID-19. Libraries were prepared by immunoSEQ multiplex PCR; TCRdb keeps only in-frame clonotypes and omits some of them. The sample lists 230,000 or so clones, 88% occurring once. The sample comprised PBMCs or T cells enriched from blood (not recorded which). The receptors stem from a woman aged 30 to 39 who had recovered from COVID-19.

The rearrangement uses TRBV15 and TRBJ2-1; 12 bases are shared with TRBD2. The CDR3 sequence is 15 residues long. The germline V gene has CDR1 LNHNV and CDR2 YYDKDF (reference sequence). Trimming at V came to 5 bases and at J to 10 bases, leaving 9 bases not matched to a gene. CDR3 amino acids: CATSRPSGGAEEQFF. DNA for the CDR3: TGTGCCACCAGCCGACCTAGCGGGGGGGCCGAGGAGCAGTTCTTC.

V is TRBV9 and J is TRBJ2-1; the D gene is possibly TRBD1 (6 bases). The CDR3 runs 14 residues. CDR1 and CDR2 (germline): SGDLS, YYNGEE. V was clipped by 3 bases and J by 6 bases, with 13 bases between them. The CDR3 region has the DNA TGTGCCAGCAGCGCCATACAGGGCGGCAATGAGCAGTTCTTC. This sequence encodes CASSAIQGGNEQFF.

The V and J genes are TRBV21-1 and TRBJ2-1; TRBD1, the table's D call, was not compared with the DNA. TRBV21-1 is a pseudogene segment. This CDR3 has 15 amino acids. As DNA, the CDR3 is TGTGCCAGCAGCAAAGTCCCAGGTATGGGCAATGAGCAGTTCTTC. This gives the protein CASSKVPGMGNEQFF.

The chain couples TRBV6-1 to TRBJ1-2; perhaps TRBD1 as D (5 bases). Trimming left V 0 bases short and J 2 bases short, with 10 bases between. Germline CDR1 is MNHNS and CDR2 is SASEGT. The CDR3 spans 15 residues. CDR3 nucleotide sequence: TGTGCCAGCAGTGAAGCCCCCGGGGGAAACTATGGCTACACCTTC. This gives the protein CASSEAPGGNYGYTF.

The CDR3 protein is CASSYRDRRFYGYTF. CDR3 in DNA: TGTGCCAGCAGTTACCGGGACAGGAGATTCTATGGCTACACCTTC. V and J are TRBV6-2 or TRBV6-3 and TRBJ1-2; 8 positions agree with TRBD1. The CDR3 length is 15 residues. In germline, CDR1 is MNHEY, CDR2 SVGEGT. V lost 2 bases to trimming and J lost 4 bases; unmatched junction nucleotides: 6.

This rearrangement joins TRBV4-1 to TRBJ1-2, with 9 bases fitting TRBD1. Trimming at V came to 0 bases and at J to 1 base, leaving 3 bases not matched to a gene. The V gene's germline CDR1 is MGHRA and CDR2 YSYEKL. This CDR3 has 16 amino acids. The chain's CDR3 is CASSQDPGQGNYGYTF. The CDR3 coding sequence is TGCGCCAGCAGCCAAGACCCGGGACAGGGTAACTATGGCTACACCTTC.

This clone was picked up a small number of times. The chain carries TRBV10-3 and TRBJ1-2; 7 nucleotides match TRBD1. The V gene's germline CDR1 is ENHRY and CDR2 SYGVKD. This CDR3 has 17 residues. V shed 0 bases, J shed 1 base, and the junction held 8 bases outside the gene matches. The CDR3 here is CAISESWSQGFNYGYTF. In nucleotides, the CDR3 is TGTGCCATCAGTGAGTCTTGGTCACAGGGGTTTAACTATGGCTACACCTTC.

The J gene is TRBJ1-6, the V gene TRBV6-5, with D uncertain. The CDR3 is 15 amino acids. Germline V gives CDR1 MNHEY, CDR2 SVGAGI. Trimming removed 0 bases at V and 0 bases at J, with 3 bases between. The CDR3 is CASSYSSSYNSPLHF. DNA for the CDR3: TGTGCCAGCAGTTACTCGAGCTCCTATAATTCACCCCTCCACTTT.

This clone occurred once. The CDR3 DNA sequence: TGTGCCAGTAGTCCCCTAGGACAGGGGGTAGGCTACACCTTC. Translated, it gives CASSPLGQGVGYTF. The chain recombines TRBV19 with TRBJ1-2; 10 bases line up with TRBD1. The CDR3 runs to 14 residues. J gave up 8 bases and V 5 bases, and 8 bases lay outside the gene matches. Per germline, CDR1 LNHDA and CDR2 SQIVND (reference sequence).

In DNA, the CDR3 is TGTGCCAGTAGTCATCGACAGGGTCGTGAAAAACTGTTTTTT. Its translation is CASSHRQGREKLFF. The gene calls are TRBV19 and TRBJ1-4; 7 bases match TRBD1. This CDR3 has 14 residues. The J segment lost 7 bases and the V segment lost 5 bases, leaving 7 bases of the junction unmatched. Germline V lookup: CDR1 LNHDA, CDR2 SQIVND (reference sequence).

The gene calls are TRBV18 and TRBJ1-5, with D unresolved. The CDR3 extends over 14 amino acids. In germline, CDR1 is KGHSH, CDR2 LQKENI. V lost 2 bases and J 0 bases, leaving 5 bases between the germline ends. The CDR3 sequence is CASSPSGSNQPQHF. The CDR3 bases are TGTGCCAGCTCACCATCCGGTAGCAATCAGCCCCAGCATTTT.

This chain links TRBV4-3 with TRBJ1-1; D is undetermined. Germline assignment: CDR1 LGHNA and CDR2 YSLEER. The CDR3 totals 15 residues. V was shortened by 0 bases and J by 3 bases, with 11 bases between the two germline ends. CDR3 in amino acids: CASSQDLYVYTEAFF. CDR3 DNA sequence: TGCGCCAGCAGCCAAGATCTCTACGTCTACACTGAAGCTTTCTTT.

This chain joins TRBV4-1 and TRBJ2-3; TRBD2 matches 12 bases. CDR3 length: 15 amino acids. Germline V gene sequence: CDR1 MGHRA, CDR2 YSYEKL. V lost 4 bases to trimming and J lost 5 bases; unmatched junction nucleotides: 4. This CDR3 is CASSPLAGGQDTQYF. The CDR3 DNA reads as TGCGCCAGCAGCCCACTAGCGGGGGGTCAAGATACGCAGTATTTT.

The chain combines TRBV4-3 with TRBJ1-1; possible D gene TRBD1, 5 bases. V was pared by 0 bases and J by 4 bases, with 15 bases between. The CDR3 runs 16 residues. Germline V gene data show CDR1 as LGHNA and CDR2 as YSLEER. The CDR3 DNA follows: TGCGCCAGCAGCCAAGATCGGGCGGGGGATGGCACTGAAGCTTTCTTT. Amino acids: CASSQDRAGDGTEAFF.

The chain has TRBV11-1 and TRBJ2-2; D not resolved. The V gene's germline CDR1 is SGHAT and CDR2 FQDESV (reference sequence). Trimming removed 6 bases at V and 6 bases at J, with 11 bases between. The CDR3 is 13 residues long. The CDR3 here is CASSFRSSGELFF. DNA for the CDR3: TGTGCCAGCAGTTTCCGTTCGTCCGGGGAGCTGTTTTTT.

The V and J genes are TRBV7-3 and TRBJ2-7; tentative D call: TRBD2 (5 bases). V was trimmed by 1 base and J by 5 bases, leaving 12 bases between them. Germline V CDR1 and CDR2: SGHTA, FQGTGA. The CDR3 is made up of 14 amino acids. CDR3 sequence reads: CASSLSLASHEQYF. CDR3 coding DNA: TGTGCCAGCAGCTTAAGCCTAGCCAGCCACGAGCAGTACTTC.

The gene calls are TRBV3-1 (or the pseudogene TRBV3-2) and TRBJ1-1, with unresolved D. The CDR3 sequence is 15 residues long. The V end lost 4 bases, the J end lost 1 base, and 13 bases lay between the germline ends. CDR1 and CDR2 (germline): LGHDT, YNNKEL (reference sequence). The CDR3 sequence is CASSPRSGSNTEAFF. CDR3 coding DNA: TGTGCCAGCAGCCCAAGGTCGGGATCGAACACTGAAGCTTTCTTT.

The V and J genes are TRBV6-5 and TRBJ1-2; TRBD1 matches 7 bases. With 2 bases clipped from V and 2 bases from J, the junction kept 5 bases outside the gene matches. CDR3 size: 15 residues. Germline CDR1 and CDR2: MNHEY and SVGAGI. CDR3 DNA: TGTGCCAGCAGTTACCAGGGGGTTCAAAACTATGGCTACACCTTC. Protein: CASSYQGVQNYGYTF.